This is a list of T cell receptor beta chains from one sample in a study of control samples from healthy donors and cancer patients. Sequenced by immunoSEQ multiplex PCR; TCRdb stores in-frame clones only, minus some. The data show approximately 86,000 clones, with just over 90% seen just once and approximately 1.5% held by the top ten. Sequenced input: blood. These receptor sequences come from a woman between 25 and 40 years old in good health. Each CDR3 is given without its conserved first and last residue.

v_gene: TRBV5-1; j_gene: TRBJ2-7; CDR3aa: ASSVDVTYEQY
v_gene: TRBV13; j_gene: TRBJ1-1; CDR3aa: ASSATENTEAF
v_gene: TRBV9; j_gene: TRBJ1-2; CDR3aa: ASSVAGQGPLGKGYT
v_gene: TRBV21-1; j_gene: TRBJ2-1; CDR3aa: ASSKVGLAGGSYNEQF
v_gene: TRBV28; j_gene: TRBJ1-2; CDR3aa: ASSLDRQGPFYT
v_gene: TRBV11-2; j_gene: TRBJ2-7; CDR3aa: ASSLGETGPVYEQY
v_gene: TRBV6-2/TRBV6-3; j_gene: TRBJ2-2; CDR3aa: ASSYSMGGAGELF
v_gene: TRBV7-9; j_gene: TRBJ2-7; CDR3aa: ASSLVRNEQY
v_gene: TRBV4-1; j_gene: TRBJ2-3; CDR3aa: ASSHSPAASTDTQY
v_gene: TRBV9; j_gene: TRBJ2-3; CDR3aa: ASSVGGGTTDTQY
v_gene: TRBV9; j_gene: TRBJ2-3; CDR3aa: ASSVDGITDTQY
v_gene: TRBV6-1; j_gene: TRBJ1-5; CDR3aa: ASSEDVIGRAVQPQH
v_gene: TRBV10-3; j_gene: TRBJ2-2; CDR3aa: AISGSTGFTGELF
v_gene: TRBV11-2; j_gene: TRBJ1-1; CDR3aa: ASSPRGGPEWTEAF
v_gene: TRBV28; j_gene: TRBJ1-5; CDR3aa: ASRDKGYNPNAYRGNQPQH
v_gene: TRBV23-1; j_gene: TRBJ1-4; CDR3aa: ASSQSKTALPTNEKLF
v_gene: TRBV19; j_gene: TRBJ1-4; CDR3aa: ASSIKAFLRRSKEKLF
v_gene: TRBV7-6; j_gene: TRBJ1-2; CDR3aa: ASSLGGLGGYT
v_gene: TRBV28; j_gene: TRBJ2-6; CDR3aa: ASRRTTVSGANVLT
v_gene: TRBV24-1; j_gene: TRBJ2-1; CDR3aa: ATSDWTGGIYNEQF
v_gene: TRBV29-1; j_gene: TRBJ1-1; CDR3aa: SARDQNTEAF
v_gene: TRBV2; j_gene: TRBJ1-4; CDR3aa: ASSEGGEKLF
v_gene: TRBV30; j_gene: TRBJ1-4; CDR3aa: AWSVPRGGVHNEKLF
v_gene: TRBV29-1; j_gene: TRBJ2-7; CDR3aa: SVASKLRYEQY
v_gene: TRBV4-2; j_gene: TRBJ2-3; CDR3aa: ASSQVVLADYTDTQY
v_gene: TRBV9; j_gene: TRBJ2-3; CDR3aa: ASSVGPGYADTQY
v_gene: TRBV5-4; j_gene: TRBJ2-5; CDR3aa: ASTYGLAGQETQY
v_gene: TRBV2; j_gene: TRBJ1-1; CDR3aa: ASTYQGNTEAF
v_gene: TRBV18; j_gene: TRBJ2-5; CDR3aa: ASAPGGPETQY
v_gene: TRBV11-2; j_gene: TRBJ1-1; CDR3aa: ASSSRLDTEAF
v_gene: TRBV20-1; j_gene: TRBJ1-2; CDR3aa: SASGTGLRYT
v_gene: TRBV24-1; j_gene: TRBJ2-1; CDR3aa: ATSDSTGGFWF
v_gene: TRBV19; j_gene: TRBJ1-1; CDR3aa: ASSRPSEAF
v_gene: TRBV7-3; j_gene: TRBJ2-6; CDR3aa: ASSLRSGRGSGANVLT
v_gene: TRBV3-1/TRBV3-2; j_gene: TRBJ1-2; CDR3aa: ASSQSDRGHRGYGYT
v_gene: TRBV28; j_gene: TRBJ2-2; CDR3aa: ASSLTGTRELF
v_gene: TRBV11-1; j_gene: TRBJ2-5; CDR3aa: ASSLVALEQETQY
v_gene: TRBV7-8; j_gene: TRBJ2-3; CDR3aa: ASSSKGTGGADTQY
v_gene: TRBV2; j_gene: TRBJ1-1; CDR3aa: ASSDNRNTEAF
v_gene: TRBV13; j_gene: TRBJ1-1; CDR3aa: ASSLRVEFGSEAF
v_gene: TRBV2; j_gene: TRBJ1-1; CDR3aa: ASSEQGGYTEAF
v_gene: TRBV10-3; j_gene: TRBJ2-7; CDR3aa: AISADTASYEQY
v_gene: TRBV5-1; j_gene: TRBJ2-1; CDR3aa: ASSLDLYNEQF
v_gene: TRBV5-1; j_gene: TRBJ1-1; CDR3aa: ASSLALNTEAF
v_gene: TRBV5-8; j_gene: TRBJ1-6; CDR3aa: ASSPNRKNRSPLH
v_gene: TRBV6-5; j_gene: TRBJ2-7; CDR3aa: ASGRLAGVGYEQY
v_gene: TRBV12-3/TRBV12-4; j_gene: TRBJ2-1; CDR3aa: ASSGYKWNEQF
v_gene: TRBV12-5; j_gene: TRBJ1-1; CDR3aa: ASGLGRVTEAF
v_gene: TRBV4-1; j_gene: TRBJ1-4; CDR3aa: ASSQDGASTNEKLF
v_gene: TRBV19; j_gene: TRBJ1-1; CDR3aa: ASTRDRGSTSEAF
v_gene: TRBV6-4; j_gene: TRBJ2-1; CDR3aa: ASSDSSGGNEQF
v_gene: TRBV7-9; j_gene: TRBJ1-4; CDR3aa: ASSTGHPNEKLF